A single sample is the source of the 14 T cell receptor beta chains below, sequenced in a study of T cell responses to AZD1222 COVID-19 vaccine. Produced via immunoSEQ multiplex PCR; TCRdb's table is partial and in-frame only. The sample records roughly 80,000 clones, 90% being singletons. This specimen consisted of peripheral blood, obtained 28 days after the second AZD1222 dose. The receptors stem from an adult who received the AZD1222 COVID-19 vaccine.

This clone turned up a few times. The chain links TRBV5-6 to TRBJ1-6; possibly TRBD1 for D (6 bases). Germline CDR1 SGHDT, CDR2 YYEEEE. The CDR3 totals 14 residues. Trimming pared 4 bases from V and 8 bases from J, leaving 13 bases between. CDR3 region: CASSPTGYDSPLHF. CDR3 bases: TGTGCCAGCAGCCCTACAGGGTATGATTCACCCCTCCACTTT.

The chain links TRBV12-3 or TRBV12-4 to TRBJ2-1; tentative D call: TRBD2 (5 bases). The CDR3 totals 11 residues. Trimming took 7 bases from V and 9 from J, leaving 10 bases between them. The CDR3 is CASTSAGEQFF. CDR3 nucleotides: TGTGCCAGCACGTCTGCGGGTGAGCAGTTCTTC.

The gene calls are TRBV9 and TRBJ1-1; D is uncertain. V was trimmed by 1 base and J by 2 bases, leaving 30 bases between them. The germline V gene encodes CDR1 SGDLS and CDR2 YYNGEE. The CDR3 is 21 residues long. CDR3 in amino acids: CASSVFPNWAPQGPGNTEAFF. Here the CDR3 DNA reads TGTGCCAGCAGCGTATTCCCCAATTGGGCACCCCAAGGCCCAGGCAACACTGAAGCTTTCTTT.

The rearrangement links TRBV9 to TRBJ2-1; 8 bases fit TRBD2. The CDR3 sequence is 15 residues long. J was trimmed by 6 bases and V by 6 bases; bases with no gene match: 11. In germline, CDR1 is SGDLS, CDR2 YYNGEE. The CDR3 region has the DNA TGTGCCAGCACCCTCGGGACTAGTTCTCCCAATGAGCAGTTCTTC. This sequence encodes CASTLGTSSPNEQFF.

V is TRBV29-1 and J is TRBJ1-2; D call uncertain. V lost 6 bases and J lost 4, with 24 bases in between. CDR1 is SQVTM, CDR2 ANQGSEA, per germline. CDR3 size: 16 residues. CDR3 in amino acids: CSVLPYSSGSSYGYTF. The DNA of the CDR3 is TGCAGCGTCCTCCCGTATTCCTCAGGCTCTAGCTATGGCTACACCTTC.

This chain connects TRBV20-1 to TRBJ2-3; D ambiguous. The CDR3 is made up of 11 amino acids. Trimming stripped 1 base from V and 6 bases from J, with 5 bases between. Looked up from germline, CDR1 is DFQATT and CDR2 is SNEGSKA (reference sequence). The CDR3 region has the DNA TGCAGTGCTAGAGCTCGGGATACGCAGTATTTT. Its translation: CSARARDTQYF.

The V call is TRBV7-9, the J call TRBJ2-1, with 8 bases lining up with TRBD2. The germline V gene encodes CDR1 SEHNR and CDR2 FQNEAQ (reference sequence). The CDR3 consists of 14 residues. V was pared by 10 bases and J by 7 bases, with 12 bases of the junction left unmatched. This CDR3 reads CATEELAASNEQFF. CDR3 DNA: TGTGCCACCGAAGAACTAGCGGCAAGTAATGAGCAGTTCTTC.

The chain joins TRBV29-1 to TRBJ1-4; no definite D call. Germline values: CDR1 SQVTM, CDR2 ANQGSEA. This CDR3 region has 13 residues. V lost 5 bases and J 0 bases, leaving 7 bases between the germline ends. In DNA form, the CDR3 reads TGCAGCGTTTACAGCGCAACTAATGAAAAACTGTTTTTT. Translation gives CSVYSATNEKLFF.

V usage is TRBV5-1 and J usage is TRBJ1-2; D is uncertain. The CDR3 totals 12 residues. Germline lookup yields CDR1 SGHRS and CDR2 YFSETQ. V lost 2 bases and J 6 bases, leaving 8 bases between the germline ends. This chain's CDR3 is CASSLVENGYTF. CDR3 sequence (DNA): TGCGCCAGCAGCTTAGTAGAGAATGGCTACACCTTC.

The rearrangement joins TRBV7-2 to TRBJ2-7; D possibly corresponds to TRBD2 (6 bases). The CDR3 loop spans 12 amino acids. Germline CDR1 and CDR2: SGHTA and FQGNSA. Trimming removed 8 bases at V and 7 bases at J, with 15 bases between. The DNA for the CDR3 is TGTGCCAGCCGGGCAGGGACTGGGGAGCAGTACTTC. It encodes CASRAGTGEQYF.

The V gene is TRBV5-6, the J gene TRBJ2-1, with D possibly being TRBD2 (5 bases). The CDR3 loop spans 16 amino acids. The germline CDR1 and CDR2 sequences are SGHDT and YYEEEE. Deletions cut 4 bases from V and 0 bases from J, with 14 bases between. CDR3 residues: CASSITAASSYNEQFF. As DNA, the CDR3 is TGTGCCAGCAGCATCACAGCGGCTAGCTCCTACAATGAGCAGTTCTTC.

The V call is TRBV2, the J call TRBJ1-2; D is ambiguous. From germline, CDR1 is SNHLY and CDR2 FYNNEI. V lost 6 bases, J lost 4 bases, and 15 bases lay in between. The CDR3 is 14 residues long. CDR3 residues: CASSVPPGGYGYTF. CDR3 sequence (DNA): TGTGCCAGCAGCGTCCCTCCCGGAGGCTATGGCTACACCTTC.

This chain links TRBV7-6 with TRBJ2-5, with 7 bases lining up with TRBD1. Germline values: CDR1 SGHVS, CDR2 FNYEAQ. The CDR3 spans 14 residues. V lost 1 base and J lost 7; bases outside the gene matches: 6. The DNA of the CDR3 is TGTGCCAGCAGCTTAGAAGGGGGCGCAGGGACCCAGTACTTC. The encoded protein is CASSLEGGAGTQYF.

The chain joins TRBV28 to TRBJ2-1, with 12 nucleotides matching TRBD2. Per the germline V gene, CDR1 is MDHEN and CDR2 is SYDVKM. This CDR3 has 17 residues. V shed 5 bases and J 8 bases; nucleotides not matched to a gene: 13. The CDR3 DNA reads TGTGCCAGCAGTCCCCCTTTACTAGCGGGAGGAGGCTATGAGCAGTTCTTC. Its protein is CASSPPLLAGGGYEQFF.